These T cell receptor beta chains were read from a single sample in a study of T cells after yellow fever vaccination. TCRdb independently ran MiXCR on the 5' RACE reads; one entry per CDR3 protein. This sample has more than 300,000 distinct CDR3 sequences; about 10% occur once, and the top ten carry about 3%. The specimen was CD4+ T cells sorted from PBMCs, collected 45 days after the yellow fever booster vaccination. The receptors shown here come from a man younger than 35 who received the YFV17D yellow fever vaccine. CDR3s include the opening cysteine and the closing phenylalanine or tryptophan. A D gene is named only where the DNA matches it firmly. For some rows the clone size is stated as once, few or many, or as a class when expanded; others skip it.

TRBV28	-	TRBJ2-5	TRBD1	TGTGCCAGCAGGAATCCGAGGACAGGGGGTGCAGGGGAGACCCAGTACTTC	CASRNPRTGGAGETQYF
TRBV7-2	few	TRBJ2-2	TRBD1	TGTGCCAGCAGCCAGGGACAGGGTGGCCTGACCGGGGAGCTGTTTTTT	CASSQGQGGLTGELFF
TRBV27	many	TRBJ2-2	TRBD1	TGTGCCAGCAGCCGGACAGGGTTCCGCGGGGAGCTGTTTTTT	CASSRTGFRGELFF
TRBV24-1	-	TRBJ2-1	TRBD1	TGTGCCACCAGTGACCCGGACAGGGGCCCTTACAATGAGCAGTTCTTC	CATSDPDRGPYNEQFF
TRBV6-2/TRBV6-3	few	TRBJ1-2	-	TGTGCCAGCAGACTTACAGGGTCCTATGGCTACACCTTC	CASRLTGSYGYTF
TRBV27	-	TRBJ1-2	-	TGTGCCAGCAGTCCAGGGACGGATCGGGTTAGAAGGTATGGCTACACCTTC	CASSPGTDRVRRYGYTF
TRBV4-2	-	TRBJ1-4	-	TGTGCCAGCAGCCATGAGGACCGCTGGAATGAAAAACTGTTTTTT	CASSHEDRWNEKLFF
TRBV4-3	-	TRBJ1-5	-	TGCGCCAGCAGCCCCGGGTCATCAGGGGCCCAGCCCCAGCATTTT	CASSPGSSGAQPQHF
TRBV6-5	-	TRBJ1-2	TRBD1	TGTGCCAGCAGATTACAGACAGGGGGCGGGTTAGGCTATGGCTACACCTTC	CASRLQTGGGLGYGYTF
TRBV6-1	-	TRBJ1-1	-	TGTGCCAGCAGTGTCCTAAACCTAATACAGAACACTGAAGCTTTCTTT	CASSVLNLIQNTEAFF
TRBV5-6	few	TRBJ2-3	-	TGTGCCAGCAGCTATTCGGCAGGGTCTAGCACAGATACGCAGTATTTT	CASSYSAGSSTDTQYF
TRBV4-3	-	TRBJ1-1	-	TGCGCCAGCAGCCAAGGATTCGGCAGGTACACTGAAGCTTTCTTT	CASSQGFGRYTEAFF
TRBV24-1	many	TRBJ2-2	TRBD2	TGTGCCACCAGTGACCCGGGGGGGCCCGGGGAGCTGTTTTTT	CATSDPGGPGELFF
TRBV7-2	-	TRBJ2-2	-	TGTGCCAGCAGCTTAGTCTCAACGGGCACGGGGTACGGGGAGCTGTTTTTT	CASSLVSTGTGYGELFF
TRBV4-3	many	TRBJ2-3	TRBD1	TGCGCCAGCAGCCCTGGGACAGAGCGTTCCACAGATACGCAGTATTTT	CASSPGTERSTDTQYF
TRBV12-3/TRBV12-4	few	TRBJ2-3	TRBD2	TGTGCCAGCAGCGGAAACCTAGCGGGGATTAGCACAGATACGCAGTATTTT	CASSGNLAGISTDTQYF
TRBV20-1	-	TRBJ1-3	-	TGCAGTGCCCCCCCGAGGGGGGTAGACACCATATATTTT	CSAPPRGVDTIYF